This TCR beta chain was observed in a study of T cells in localized non-small cell lung cancer. Study results and caveats: Appearances in adjacent lung were noted for a median 57 of the top 100 tumor clones. Highest T cell clonality was seen in uninvolved adjacent lung, surpassing that measured in tumor.

The V end lost 4 bases, the J end lost 4 bases, and 11 bases lay between the germline ends. The CDR3 covers 14 residues. CDR1 is SGHRS and CDR2 is YFSETQ in the germline V gene. In the case of this clone: Antigen unknown.

The assay was immunoSEQ multiplex PCR, and TCRdb's table has in-frame clones only and misses some. This sample has 100,000 to 150,000 clones; 80% to 90% occur once, and the top ten carry over 1.5%. Sequenced here: peripheral blood, sampled before any cancer treatment. The chain has TRBV5-1 and TRBJ2-2; perhaps TRBD1 as D (6 bases). The sequence was collected from a female donor of 60 years or more with stage I lung adenocarcinoma. CDR3 region: CASSTTDSTGELFF. Written as DNA, the CDR3 is TGCGCCAGCAGCACCACGGACAGCACCGGGGAGCTGTTTTTT.